The 16 T cell receptor beta chains below all came from one sample that was sequenced in a study of post-analysis software for immune sequencing data. The antigens of these receptors remain unknown. Points from the study as a whole: Higher frequency in patients than in controls was seen for about five TRBV segments, with TRBV5-6, TRBV5-1 and TRBV20-1 among them.

Unique molecular identifiers had been added to the TCR beta cDNA libraries. TCRdb analysed the PCR reads with MiXCR anew, one entry per CDR3 protein. The repertoire includes 150,000 to 200,000 distinct CDR3 sequences, 30% of them detected once, and more than 1.3% sits in the top ten. Source material: blood. Receptors were obtained from a girl between 5 and 17 years old with multiple sclerosis.

This clonotype was recorded a few times. DNA for the CDR3: TGTGCCAGCAGCCGCTCGCGGGGGACTGGCTACACCTTC. As protein: CASSRSRGTGYTF. This chain connects TRBV7-8 to TRBJ1-2, with D tentatively TRBD1 (5 bases). Deletions cut 5 bases from V and 7 bases from J, with 14 bases between. The CDR3 spans 13 residues. Germline V gene data show CDR1 as SGHVS and CDR2 as FQNEAQ. The entire variable domain, with the rest obtained from reference TRBV7-8 and TRBJ1-2, is as follows: GAGVSQSPRYKVAKRGQDVALRCDPISGHVSLFWYQQALGQGPEFLTYFQNEAQLDKSGLPSDRFFAERPEGSVSTLKIQRTQQEDSAVYLCASSRSRGTGYTFGSGTRLTVV.

This chain joins TRBV14 and TRBJ2-2, with TRBD2 identical over 10 bases. There are 17 residues in the CDR3. The trim removed 8 bases at V and 5 bases at J, leaving 14 bases unmatched. CDR1 and CDR2 (germline): SGHDN, FVKESK. The DNA of the CDR3 is TGTGCCAGCGGAGGAGCGGGAGGGCCCCTAAGGACCGGGGAGCTGTTTTTT. It encodes CASGGAGGPLRTGELFF.

Ten or more counts support this clonotype. The CDR3 coding sequence is TGTGCCAGCAGCGCGACAGGGTTCCCATACGAGCAGTACTTC. It specifies CASSATGFPYEQYF. V gene TRBV7-2 combines with J gene TRBJ2-7; TRBD1 matches at 7 bases. This CDR3 spans 14 amino acids. J lost 4 bases, V lost 5 bases, and 8 bases had no gene match. CDR1 is SGHTA and CDR2 is FQGNSA in the germline V gene. Complete variable domain (other parts from reference TRBV7-2 and TRBJ2-7): GAGVSQSPSNKVTEKGKDVELRCDPISGHTALYWYRQSLGQGLEFLIYFQGNSAPDKSGLPSDRFSAERTGGSVSTLTIQRTQQEDSAVYLCASSATGFPYEQYFGPGTRLTVT.

The chain couples TRBV7-2 to TRBJ1-1; D gene ambiguous. The germline V and J ends were trimmed by 2 bases and 8 bases, with 9 bases remaining between them. Per the germline V gene, CDR1 is SGHTA and CDR2 is FQGNSA. This CDR3 is built from 12 residues. CDR3: CASSLLAREAFF. DNA of the CDR3: TGTGCCAGCAGCTTACTGGCCAGAGAAGCTTTCTTT. The complete variable domain, with remaining parts taken from reference TRBV7-2 and TRBJ1-1, reads GAGVSQSPSNKVTEKGKDVELRCDPISGHTALYWYRQSLGQGLEFLIYFQGNSAPDKSGLPSDRFSAERTGGSVSTLTIQRTQQEDSAVYLCASSLLAREAFFGQGTRLTVV.

The chain combines TRBV7-6 with TRBJ2-3, with 11 bases lining up with TRBD2. CDR3 length equals 20 residues. Losses at the gene ends were 4 bases for V and 0 bases for J; bases not matched to a gene: 15. Germline CDR1 and CDR2: SGHVS and FNYEAQ. The CDR3, as DNA: TGTGCCAGCAGCTCCGGACTAGCGGGCACACGATCCACAAGCACAGATACGCAGTATTTT. It specifies CASSSGLAGTRSTSTDTQYF.

CDR3 region: CASSYRTSGSETQFF. CDR3 sequence (DNA): TGTGCCAGCAGCTACCGGACTAGCGGGAGTGAGACTCAGTTCTTC. V is TRBV21-1 and J is TRBJ2-1; no DNA check was done on the table's D call, TRBD2. TRBV21-1 is a documented pseudogene. CDR3 length equals 15 residues.

This clonotype counts as medium-sized. The V and J genes are TRBV13 and TRBJ2-4; D gene uncertain. Germline V gives CDR1 PRHDT, CDR2 FYEKMQ (reference sequence). There are 12 residues in the CDR3. V lost 0 bases, J lost 5 bases, and 2 bases lay in between. The CDR3 DNA is TGTGCCAGCAGCTTAGGGGAAAACATTCAGTACTTC. Its protein product is CASSLGENIQYF.

The chain couples TRBV28 to TRBJ1-5; no definite D call. The CDR3 is 15 residues long. V was pared by 5 bases and J by 4 bases, with 15 bases between. CDR1 is MDHEN, CDR2 SYDVKM, per germline. The CDR3: CASSTPGRRNQPQHF. For the CDR3, the DNA is TGTGCCAGCAGTACCCCCGGACGGCGGAATCAGCCCCAGCATTTT.

The rearrangement links TRBV20-1 to TRBJ2-2; 8 nucleotides line up with TRBD2. CDR1 is DFQATT, CDR2 SNEGSKA, per germline (reference sequence). The V and J ends lost 3 bases and 4 bases, in that order; junction bases with no gene match: 4. The CDR3 has 14 residues. The CDR3 sequence is CSASGRAVTGELFF. The CDR3 DNA follows: TGCAGTGCTAGCGGGAGGGCCGTCACCGGGGAGCTGTTTTTT.

The chain has TRBV3-1 and TRBJ2-1, with 10 bases lining up with TRBD2. The CDR3 runs 17 residues. V shed 4 bases and J 6 bases; nucleotides not matched to a gene: 12. Germline assignment: CDR1 LGHDT and CDR2 YNNKEL (reference sequence). CDR3 DNA sequence: TGTGCCAGCAGCCGTTTAACCGGGACTAGCGAGGCCAATGAGCAGTTCTTC. It is translated as CASSRLTGTSEANEQFF.

V is TRBV6-5 and J is TRBJ2-1, with 15 positions matching TRBD2. V lost 4 bases, J lost 8 bases, and 12 bases stayed unmatched. CDR1 and CDR2 from the germline V gene are MNHEY and SVGAGI. The CDR3 has 18 residues. In DNA form, the CDR3 reads TGTGCCAGCAGTTTAAGGACTAGCGGGGGGGCCGTGGTCCATGAGCAGTTCTTC. Protein: CASSLRTSGGAVVHEQFF.

To note about this clonotype: A much larger clone sits a single nucleotide away, making a read error possible. V is TRBV20-1 and J is TRBJ2-7, with TRBD2 matching over 9 bases. The J call may be in error: the DNA end matches TRBJ2-5 better. Germline loops: CDR1 DFQATT, CDR2 SNEGSKA (reference sequence). The CDR3 is made up of 15 amino acids. The CDR3 here is CSARGSETSGETQYF. In nucleotides, the CDR3 is TGCAGTGCTAGAGGGTCCGAGACTAGCGGAGAGACCCAGTACTTC.

This sequence joins TRBV20-1 and TRBJ1-6; D remains ambiguous. CDR3 length equals 13 residues. V gave up 0 bases and J gave up 9 bases, with 9 bases separating them. Germline V gives CDR1 DFQATT, CDR2 SNEGSKA (reference sequence). The CDR3 sequence: CSARDRNPSPLHF. In DNA form, the CDR3 reads TGCAGTGCTAGAGATAGGAACCCTTCACCCCTCCACTTT.

This clonotype occurred many times. This sequence joins TRBV7-3 and TRBJ1-2; D gene unclear. Trimming pared 5 bases from V and 4 bases from J, leaving 11 bases between. The germline gives CDR1 SGHTA, CDR2 FQGTGA. This CDR3 contains 13 residues. The CDR3 region is CASSLREGYGYTF. CDR3 nucleotide sequence: TGTGCCAGCAGCCTGAGGGAGGGCTATGGCTACACCTTC.

This clonotype has just a few counts. The rearrangement uses TRBV5-1 and TRBJ1-5, with 7 bases fitting TRBD1. This CDR3 has 16 amino acids. Germline CDR1 SGHRS, CDR2 YFSETQ. The J segment lost 0 bases and the V segment lost 8 bases, leaving 11 bases of the junction unmatched. CDR3 DNA: TGCGCCAGTAGAGACAGGGATCCGGATAGCAATCAGCCCCAGCATTTT. This encodes CASRDRDPDSNQPQHF. The entire variable domain, with the rest obtained from reference TRBV5-1 and TRBJ1-5, is as follows: KAGVTQTPRYLIKTRGQQVTLSCSPISGHRSVSWYQQTPGQGLQFLFEYFSETQRNKGNFPGRFSGRQFSNSRSEMNVSTLELGDSALYLCASRDRDPDSNQPQHFGDGTRLSIL.

This clonotype was recorded a few times. The chain links TRBV24-1 to TRBJ2-5; 9 positions match TRBD1. The germline V gene encodes CDR1 KGHDR and CDR2 SFDVKD. This CDR3 spans 16 amino acids. J was trimmed by 5 bases and V by 5 bases; bases with no gene match: 11. The CDR3 sequence is CATSAGGGQGWETQYF. For the CDR3, the DNA is TGTGCCACCAGTGCAGGCGGGGGACAGGGATGGGAGACCCAGTACTTC.